Detailed here is one T cell receptor (beta chain). Combining a sample-barcoded 5' primer with a J-beta primer mix, a second PCR ran for 7 to 11 cycles. Every sample produced at least 2.5 million CDR3-containing paired-end reads. MiXCR, run by TCRdb on the 5' RACE reads, gives a single entry per CDR3 protein. This sample carries over a million distinct CDR3 sequences, more than 35% of them seen once, and the ten largest clones take approximately 20%. The sample is drawn from a study of blood T cells in healthy people across ages. J was trimmed by 2 bases and V by 3 bases; bases with no gene match: 6. The germline CDR1 and CDR2 sequences are SGHTA and FQGNSA. The CDR3 is made up of 15 amino acids.

V usage is TRBV7-2 and J usage is TRBJ1-1; 7 nucleotides line up with TRBD1. The sequenced sample was blood. The receptor was derived from a woman aged 55-69 years in good health. The CDR3 nucleotides read TGTGCCAGCAGCTTCCCCAGGGGGTTTAACACTGAAGCTTTCTTT. Translated: CASSFPRGFNTEAFF.